The rows below give T cell receptor beta chains drawn from one sample of a study of blood T cells in healthy people across ages. TCRdb reprocessed the 5' RACE reads with MiXCR, giving one entry per CDR3 protein. Of 650,000 to 800,000 distinct CDR3 sequences in the sample, roughly 44% were seen once. Sequencing used blood. The source is a man aged 55 to 69 in good health. The CDR3 runs from the conserved cysteine through the conserved F or W. A D gene is named only where the DNA matches it firmly. Clone size is shown for a subset of rows, as once, few, many or a class of expanded clone.

j_call cdr3_length d_call v_call clone_size cdr3_nt cdr3_aa
TRBJ1-1 17 TRBD1 TRBV14 . TGTGCCAGCAGCCTACCCCTCGGACAGGGAGGTCGCACTGAAGCTTTCTTT CASSLPLGQGGRTEAFF
TRBJ2-5 14 . TRBV7-9 . TGTGCCAGCAGCTCTCGGGGGCAATACAATGAGCAGTACTTC CASSSRGQYNEQYF
TRBJ2-7 14 TRBD1 TRBV7-2 . TGTGCCAGCAGCACGGGACAGGCTCCCGCCGAGCAGTACTTC CASSTGQAPAEQYF
TRBJ1-6 14 . TRBV10-3 . TGTGCCATCAGTGAGTCGATGTCCGGTTCACCCCTCCACTTT CAISESMSGSPLHF
TRBJ1-4 14 . TRBV28 . TGTGCCAGCAGTTTGGAGTGGGGAATCGAAAAACTGTTTTTT CASSLEWGIEKLFF
TRBJ2-2 13 . TRBV27 . TGTGCCAGCAGTAACAGGAACACCGGGGAGCTGTTTTTT CASSNRNTGELFF
TRBJ2-3 15 TRBD2 TRBV6-2/TRBV6-3 few TGTGCCAGCAGTTACTCGGGACTAGCAGCAGATACGCAGTATTTT CASSYSGLAADTQYF
TRBJ2-3 12 . TRBV24-1 . TGTGCCACCGCTTCGGGCACAGATACGCAGTATTTT CATASGTDTQYF
TRBJ1-1 12 TRBD1 TRBV18 once TGTGCCAGCTCAGACAGGGACACTGAAGCTTTCTTT CASSDRDTEAFF
TRBJ2-4 13 . TRBV20-1 . TGCAGTGCTAGAGGACAGGGAGGGGACATTCAGTACTTC CSARGQGGDIQYF
TRBJ2-3 16 . TRBV4-1 few TGCGCCAGCAGCCGAACCGGGGGGCCCAGCACAGATACGCAGTATTTT CASSRTGGPSTDTQYF
TRBJ1-2 11 . TRBV2 . TGTGCCAGCAGTGTACTGGATGGCTACACCTTC CASSVLDGYTF
TRBJ2-5 14 TRBD1 TRBV10-3 . TGTGCCATCAGTGGGGGACAGTCACAAGAGACCCAGTACTTC CAISGGQSQETQYF
TRBJ1-1 15 . TRBV9 . TGTGCCAGCAGCGTAGAGGGCTACACGAACACTGAAGCTTTCTTT CASSVEGYTNTEAFF
TRBJ2-3 15 . TRBV7-2 . TGTGCCAGCAGCCTACGGGGGCATGGCACAGATACGCAGTATTTT CASSLRGHGTDTQYF
TRBJ1-1 14 TRBD1 TRBV12-3/TRBV12-4 few TGTGCCAGCACCCCAGGGGGCCCGAACACTGAAGCTTTCTTT CASTPGGPNTEAFF
TRBJ2-6 14 . TRBV4-3 many TGCGCCAGCAGCCCCCGCCCTGGGGCCAACGTCCTGACTTTC CASSPRPGANVLTF
TRBJ2-4 13 TRBD1 TRBV3-1 . TGTGCCAGCAGCACACACAGGGGGAACATTCAGTACTTC CASSTHRGNIQYF